A selection of T cell receptor beta chains follows, all from one sample in a study of PD-1 blockade in mismatch repair-deficient tumors. TCRdb's copy holds only in-frame clones and misses some; the assay was immunoSEQ multiplex PCR. The sample has 15,000 to 25,000 clones; around 80% are singletons. The sequencing used PBMCs, collected 52 weeks after starting pembrolizumab. The receptors derive from an adult with mismatch repair-deficient cancer. Each CDR3 is given with its conserved first and last residue. The D gene is left open where the match is weak. A clone size is listed for some rows: how often the clone was seen (once, few, many), or a class if it is expanded.

J gene | V gene | clone size | D gene | CDR3 protein | CDR3 DNA
TRBJ1-1 | TRBV5-1 | - | TRBD1 | CASVGQGNTEAFF | TGCGCCAGCGTCGGACAGGGTAACACTGAAGCTTTCTTT
TRBJ1-2 | TRBV9 | - | TRBD1 | CASSGQGWDYGYTF | TGTGCCAGCAGCGGACAGGGGTGGGACTATGGCTACACCTTC
TRBJ1-1 | TRBV7-9 | - | - | CASSLDRNTEAFF | TGTGCCAGCAGCTTAGACAGGAACACTGAAGCTTTCTTT
TRBJ2-7 | TRBV4-1 | few | - | CASSQVRGGAYEQYF | TGCGCCAGCAGCCAAGTGCGGGGAGGCGCCTACGAGCAGTACTTC
TRBJ2-1 | TRBV27 | - | TRBD2 | CASRRGRARRDYNEQFF | TGTGCCAGCAGGCGCGGGAGGGCCAGGAGAGATTACAATGAGCAGTTCTTC
TRBJ1-5 | TRBV28 | - | - | CASSLSGSQPQHF | TGTGCCAGCAGTTTAAGCGGGAGTCAGCCCCAGCATTTT
TRBJ2-7 | TRBV28 | once | - | CASSFLRERTYEQYF | TGTGCCAGCAGTTTTTTACGGGAGAGAACCTACGAGCAGTACTTC
TRBJ2-3 | TRBV7-3 | - | - | CASSPRGGLTDTQYF | TGTGCCAGCAGCCCTCGAGGAGGGCTCACAGATACGCAGTATTTT
TRBJ2-3 | TRBV19 | - | - | CASSIPSTDTQYF | TGTGCCAGTAGTATTCCGAGCACAGATACGCAGTATTTT
TRBJ2-5 | TRBV7-2 | - | - | CASSFPGGTQYF | TGTGCCAGCAGCTTCCCCGGGGGGACCCAGTACTTC
TRBJ2-7 | TRBV18 | - | TRBD2 | CASSGGLAGTMEQYF | TGTGCCAGCTCCGGCGGACTAGCGGGAACTATGGAGCAGTACTTC
TRBJ1-2 | TRBV27 | - | - | CASSLTGTYGYTF | TGTGCCAGCAGTTTAACAGGGACATATGGCTACACCTTC
TRBJ2-1 | TRBV5-4 | - | TRBD2 | CASSGSGASGNEQFF | TGTGCCAGCAGCGGGAGCGGGGCATCGGGCAATGAGCAGTTCTTC
TRBJ1-2 | TRBV20-1 | - | TRBD1 | CSARDRAGYTF | TGCAGTGCAAGGGACAGGGCTGGCTACACCTTC